Given below is one TCR beta chain in context. The data stem from a study of blood T cell repertoires in COVID-19. Germline V gene data show CDR1 as SGHTA and CDR2 as FQGTGA. The CDR3 sequence is 15 residues long. Germline trimming cut 5 bases from V and 5 bases from J; bases unmatched to any gene: 9. Source study methods: Nucleated cell counts were estimated from reference gene primer amplification. Here immunoSEQ multiplex PCR was the method, and the copy in TCRdb shows in-frame clones only, minus some. V, J and clone size derive from that table, while D and trimming were established from the DNA sequence. The sample records 150,000 to 200,000 clones, 65% to 85% being singletons.

The specimen sequenced was peripheral blood. This receptor was taken from a man in his 60s with active or convalescent COVID-19. The chain carries TRBV7-3 and TRBJ2-5, with 9 bases that match TRBD2. CDR3 bases: TGTGCCAGCAGCCCCTTAGCGGGAGTTGGGGAGACCCAGTACTTC. As protein: CASSPLAGVGETQYF.